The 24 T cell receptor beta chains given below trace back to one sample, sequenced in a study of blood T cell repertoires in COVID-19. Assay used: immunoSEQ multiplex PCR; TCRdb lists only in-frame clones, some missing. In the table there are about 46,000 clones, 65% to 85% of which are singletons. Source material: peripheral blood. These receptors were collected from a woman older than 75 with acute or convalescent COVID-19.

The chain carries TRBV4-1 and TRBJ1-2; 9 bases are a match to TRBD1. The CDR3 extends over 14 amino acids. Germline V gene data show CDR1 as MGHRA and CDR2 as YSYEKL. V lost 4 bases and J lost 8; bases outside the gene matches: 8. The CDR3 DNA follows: TGCGCCAGCAGCCTTGAACAGGGGGCGCGAGGCTACACCTTC. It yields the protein CASSLEQGARGYTF.

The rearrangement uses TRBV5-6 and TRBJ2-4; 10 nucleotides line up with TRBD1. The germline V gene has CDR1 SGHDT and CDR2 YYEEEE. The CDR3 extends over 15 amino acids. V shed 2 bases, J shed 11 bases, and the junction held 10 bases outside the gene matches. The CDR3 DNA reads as TGTGCCAGCAGCTTCCCCGGACAGGGGGTCCCTTTTCAGTACTTC. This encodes CASSFPGQGVPFQYF. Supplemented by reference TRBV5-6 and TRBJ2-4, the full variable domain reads DAGVTQSPTHLIKTRGQQVTLRCSPKSGHDTVSWYQQALGQGPQFIFQYYEEEERQRGNFPDRFSGHQFPNYSSELNVNALLLGDSALYLCASSFPGQGVPFQYFGAGTRLSVL.

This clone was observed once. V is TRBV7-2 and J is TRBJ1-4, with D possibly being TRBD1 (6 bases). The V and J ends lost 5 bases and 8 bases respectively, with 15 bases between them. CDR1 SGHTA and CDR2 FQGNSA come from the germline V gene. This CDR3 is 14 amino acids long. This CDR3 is CASSRNRVTEKLFF. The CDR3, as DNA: TGTGCCAGCAGCCGGAACAGGGTTACGGAAAAACTGTTTTTT.

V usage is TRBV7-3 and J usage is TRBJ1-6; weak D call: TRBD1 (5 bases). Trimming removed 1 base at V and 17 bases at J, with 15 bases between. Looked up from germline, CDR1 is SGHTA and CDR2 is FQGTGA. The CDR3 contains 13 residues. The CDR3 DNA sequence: TGTGCCAGCAGCTTAAACCAGGGCTCGTTGATCCACTTT. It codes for CASSLNQGSLIHF.

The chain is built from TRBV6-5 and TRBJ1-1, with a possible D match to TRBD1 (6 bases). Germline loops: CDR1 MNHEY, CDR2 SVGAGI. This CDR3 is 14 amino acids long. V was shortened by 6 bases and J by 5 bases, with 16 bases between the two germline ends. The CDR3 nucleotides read TGTGCCAGCAGCCCAAGGGGGATGGGGACTGAAGCTTTCTTT. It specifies CASSPRGMGTEAFF.

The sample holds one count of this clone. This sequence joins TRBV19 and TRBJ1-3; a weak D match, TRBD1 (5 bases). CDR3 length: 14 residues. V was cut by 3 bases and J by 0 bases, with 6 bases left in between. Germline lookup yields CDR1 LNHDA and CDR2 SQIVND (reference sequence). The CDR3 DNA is TGTGCCAGTAGTATCAGGGACTCTGGAAACACCATATATTTT. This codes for CASSIRDSGNTIYF.

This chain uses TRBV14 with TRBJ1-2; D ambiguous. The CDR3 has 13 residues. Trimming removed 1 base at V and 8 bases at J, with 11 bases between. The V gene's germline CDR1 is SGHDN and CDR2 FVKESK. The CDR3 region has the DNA TGTGCCAGCAGCCAAGCACGGGTCCGGGGCTACACCTTC. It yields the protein CASSQARVRGYTF.

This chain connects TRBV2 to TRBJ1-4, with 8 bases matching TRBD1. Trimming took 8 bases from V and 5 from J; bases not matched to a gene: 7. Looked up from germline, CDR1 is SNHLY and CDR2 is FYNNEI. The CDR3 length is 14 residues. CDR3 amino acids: CASYDRGWNEKLFF. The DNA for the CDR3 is TGTGCCAGCTATGACAGGGGCTGGAATGAAAAACTGTTTTTT.

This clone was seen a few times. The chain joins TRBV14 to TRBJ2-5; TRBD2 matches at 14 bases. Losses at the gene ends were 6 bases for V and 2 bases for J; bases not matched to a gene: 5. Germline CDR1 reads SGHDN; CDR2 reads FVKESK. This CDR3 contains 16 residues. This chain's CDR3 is CASSPGLAGAQETQYF. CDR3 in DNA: TGTGCCAGCAGTCCGGGACTAGCGGGGGCACAAGAGACCCAGTACTTC.

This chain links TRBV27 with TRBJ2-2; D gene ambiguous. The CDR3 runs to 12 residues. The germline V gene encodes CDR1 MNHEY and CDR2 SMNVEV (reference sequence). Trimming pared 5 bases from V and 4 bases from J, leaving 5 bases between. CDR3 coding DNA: TGTGCCAGCAGTCTTAGCACCGGGGAGCTGTTTTTT. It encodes CASSLSTGELFF.

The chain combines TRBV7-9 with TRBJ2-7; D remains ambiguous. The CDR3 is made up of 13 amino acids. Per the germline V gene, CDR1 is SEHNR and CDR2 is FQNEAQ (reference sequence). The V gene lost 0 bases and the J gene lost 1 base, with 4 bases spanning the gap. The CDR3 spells CASSLAGSYEQYF. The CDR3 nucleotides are TGTGCCAGCAGCTTAGCCGGGTCCTACGAGCAGTACTTC.

CDR3 sequence reads: CASSPRTGEMNTEAFF. The CDR3 DNA is TGTGCCAGCAGCCCTCGGACTGGGGAGATGAACACTGAAGCTTTCTTT. The chain links TRBV5-4 to TRBJ1-1; D is uncertain. The CDR3 has 16 amino acids. Per the germline V gene, CDR1 is SGHNT and CDR2 is YYREEE (reference sequence). V lost 4 bases, J lost 0 bases, and 16 bases lay in between.

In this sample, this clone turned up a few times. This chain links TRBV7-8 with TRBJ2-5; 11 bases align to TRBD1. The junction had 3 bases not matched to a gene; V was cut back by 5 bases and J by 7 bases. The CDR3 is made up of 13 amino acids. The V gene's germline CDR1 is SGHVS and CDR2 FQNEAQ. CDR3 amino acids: CASSAGTGGTQYF. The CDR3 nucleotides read TGTGCCAGCAGCGCTGGGACAGGGGGGACCCAGTACTTC.

The CDR3 region has the DNA TGTGCCAGCAGCCCCGCTACAGTGAACACTGAAGCTTTCTTT. Translating gives CASSPATVNTEAFF. The genes are TRBV6-2 or TRBV6-3 and TRBJ1-1; D remains unclear. CDR3 length equals 14 residues. Germline V lookup: CDR1 MNHEY, CDR2 SVGEGT. The germline V and J ends were trimmed by 6 bases and 0 bases, with 11 bases remaining between them.

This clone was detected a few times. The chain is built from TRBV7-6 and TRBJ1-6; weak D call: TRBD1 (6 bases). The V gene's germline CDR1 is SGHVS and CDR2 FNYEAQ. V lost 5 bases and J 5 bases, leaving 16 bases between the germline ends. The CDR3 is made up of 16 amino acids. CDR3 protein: CASSVSGEVNNSPLHF. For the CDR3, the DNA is TGTGCCAGCAGCGTATCAGGGGAAGTGAATAATTCACCCCTCCACTTT.

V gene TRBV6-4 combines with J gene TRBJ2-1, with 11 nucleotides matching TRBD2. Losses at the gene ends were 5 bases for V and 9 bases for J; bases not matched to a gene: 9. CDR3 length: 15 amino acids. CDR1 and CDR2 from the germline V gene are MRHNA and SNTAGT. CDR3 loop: CASSKTSGGIGEQFF. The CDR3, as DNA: TGTGCCAGCAGTAAAACTAGCGGGGGTATCGGTGAGCAGTTCTTC.

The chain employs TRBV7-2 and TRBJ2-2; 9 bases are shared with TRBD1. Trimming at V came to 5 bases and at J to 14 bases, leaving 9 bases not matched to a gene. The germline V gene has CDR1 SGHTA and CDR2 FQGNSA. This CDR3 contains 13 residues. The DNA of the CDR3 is TGTGCCAGCAGCGAAACCGGGACAGGGAATCTGTTTTTT. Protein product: CASSETGTGNLFF. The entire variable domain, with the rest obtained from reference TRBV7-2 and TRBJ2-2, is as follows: GAGVSQSPSNKVTEKGKDVELRCDPISGHTALYWYRQSLGQGLEFLIYFQGNSAPDKSGLPSDRFSAERTGGSVSTLTIQRTQQEDSAVYLCASSETGTGNLFFGEGSRLTVL.

CDR3: CASSPTGSYGYTF. CDR3 nucleotide sequence: TGTGCCAGCAGTCCAACAGGCTCCTATGGCTACACCTTC. The V and J genes are TRBV7-3 and TRBJ1-2; D is possibly TRBD1 (5 bases). This CDR3 has 13 residues. The V gene's germline CDR1 is SGHTA and CDR2 FQGTGA. V lost 6 bases and J 4 bases, leaving 12 bases between the germline ends.

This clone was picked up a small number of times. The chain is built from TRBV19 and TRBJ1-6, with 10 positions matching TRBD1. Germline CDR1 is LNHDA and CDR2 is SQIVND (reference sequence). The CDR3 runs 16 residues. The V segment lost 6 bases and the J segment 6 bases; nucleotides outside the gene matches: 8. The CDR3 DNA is TGTGCCAGTAGCCCAGACAGGGGGCCGGGTAATTCACCCCTCCACTTT. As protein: CASSPDRGPGNSPLHF.

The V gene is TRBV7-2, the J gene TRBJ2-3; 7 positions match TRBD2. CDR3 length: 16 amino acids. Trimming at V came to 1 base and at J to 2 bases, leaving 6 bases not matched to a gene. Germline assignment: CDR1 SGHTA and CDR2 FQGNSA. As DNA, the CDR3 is TGTGCCAGCAGCTTAGGTTTGCGGGGGTACACAGATACGCAGTATTTT. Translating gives CASSLGLRGYTDTQYF.

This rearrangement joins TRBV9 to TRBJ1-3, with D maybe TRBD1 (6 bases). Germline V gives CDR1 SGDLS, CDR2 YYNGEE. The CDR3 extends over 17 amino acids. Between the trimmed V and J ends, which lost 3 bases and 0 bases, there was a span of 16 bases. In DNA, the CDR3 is TGTGCCAGCAGCGCCCAAAGACAGGCCCTCTCTGGAAACACCATATATTTT. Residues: CASSAQRQALSGNTIYF.

In nucleotides, the CDR3 is TGTGCCAGCAGTGAAAAGAACAGGGGGTTTGGCTACACCTTC. The encoded protein is CASSEKNRGFGYTF. The chain combines TRBV2 with TRBJ1-2; 8 bases agree with TRBD1. Trimming cost V 2 bases and J 7 bases; bases outside gene matches: 6. Germline V lookup: CDR1 SNHLY, CDR2 FYNNEI. The CDR3 is 14 residues long.

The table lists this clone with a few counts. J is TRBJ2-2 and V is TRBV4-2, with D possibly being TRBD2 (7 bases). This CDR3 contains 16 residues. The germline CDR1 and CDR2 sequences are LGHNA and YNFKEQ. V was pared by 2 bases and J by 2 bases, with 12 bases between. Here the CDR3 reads CASSQRGAGNTGELFF. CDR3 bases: TGTGCCAGCAGCCAACGGGGGGCGGGAAACACCGGGGAGCTGTTTTTT.

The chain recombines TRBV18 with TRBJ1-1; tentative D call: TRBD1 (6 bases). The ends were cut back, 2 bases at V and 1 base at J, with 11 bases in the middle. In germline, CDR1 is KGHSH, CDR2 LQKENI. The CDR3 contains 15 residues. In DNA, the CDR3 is TGTGCCAGCTCACCATCCGGACAGCAGAACACTGAAGCTTTCTTT. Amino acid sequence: CASSPSGQQNTEAFF.